In this sample, the clone carrying this T cell receptor (beta chain) turned up a few times. Its target is not known. Each cDNA molecule carried a unique molecular identifier. In TCRdb, the 5' RACE reads were re-called with MiXCR into one record per CDR3 protein. The data hold roughly 70,000 distinct CDR3 sequences, with roughly 18% observed a single time. This sample is part of a study of early T cells in non-severe SARS-CoV-2 infection. Study as a whole: It was bulk RNA from unsorted whole blood that was sequenced, and the chains were unpaired. Study results and limitations: Matching results from VDJdb favored anti-spike CD8 responses, leaving private and CD4 specificities undetected.

The specimen comprised whole blood, sampled at baseline. This TCR derives from an adult who was a healthcare worker with PCR-confirmed SARS-CoV-2 infection or an uninfected control (not recorded which).

Here the CDR3 reads CASSPSLGFPEAFF. The CDR3, as DNA: TGTGCCAGCAGCCCTTCCTTGGGTTTCCCTGAAGCTTTCTTT. The chain employs TRBV14 and TRBJ1-1, with no clear D. CDR1 and CDR2 from the germline V gene are SGHDN and FVKESK. The CDR3 extends over 14 amino acids. V gave up 4 bases and J gave up 6 bases, with 15 bases separating them.